The source of this T cell receptor beta chain is a study of blood T cell repertoires in COVID-19. Study in general: Acute and convalescent COVID-19 samples came from the United States, Italy and Spain. From T cells, B-cell-depleted T cells, or PBMCs came the material, which was cDNA or gDNA.

Original processing notes: Researchers report that nucleated cell counts were estimated from reference gene primer amplification. TCRdb's copy holds only in-frame clones and misses some; the assay was immunoSEQ multiplex PCR. V, J and clone size are those of that table, while D and trimming were read from the DNA. The table shows about 290,000 clones, with about 85% occurring only once. This CDR3 is 17 amino acids long. After removal of 5 bases from V and 5 bases from J, the junction contained 16 bases not matched to a gene. V usage is TRBV23-1 and J usage is TRBJ2-5; 8 positions agree with TRBD2. TRBV23-1 is an ORF for which the function is uncertain. The clonotype originates from a woman aged 45 to 65 with active or convalescent COVID-19. The sequenced sample was peripheral blood. CDR3 in DNA: TGCGCCAGCAGTACCCCGGGGGGGACCGCCGAAGCGGAGACCCAGTACTTC. This codes for CASSTPGGTAEAETQYF.